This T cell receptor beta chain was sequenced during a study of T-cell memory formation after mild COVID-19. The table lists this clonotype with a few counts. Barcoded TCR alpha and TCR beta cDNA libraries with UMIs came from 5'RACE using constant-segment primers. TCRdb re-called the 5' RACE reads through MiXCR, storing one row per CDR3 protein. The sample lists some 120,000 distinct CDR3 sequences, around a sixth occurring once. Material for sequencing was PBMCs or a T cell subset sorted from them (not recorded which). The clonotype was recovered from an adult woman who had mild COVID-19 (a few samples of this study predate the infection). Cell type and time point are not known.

DNA for the CDR3: TGCAGTGCTAGAGGACTAGCGGGGACCATAGATACGCAGTATTTT. Its translation is CSARGLAGTIDTQYF. V gene TRBV20-1 combines with J gene TRBJ2-3; 11 nucleotides align to TRBD2. CDR3 length: 15 amino acids. Germline CDR1 is DFQATT and CDR2 is SNEGSKA (reference sequence). The trim removed 1 base at V and 5 bases at J, leaving 5 bases unmatched.